The table lists the clone carrying this TCR beta chain with many counts. As yet, its antigen is unknown. Gene labels here are mouse ones. Coverage ceases 4 residues before the CDR3 finishes, and the germline J gene fills in the end. The CDR3 is 13 residues long. From germline, CDR1 is FNHDT and CDR2 SITEND (reference sequence). These data are taken from a study of CD8+ T cells in alopecia areata. Findings and caveats of the study: Scalp samples also yield sequences from resident alphabeta T cells of normal skin.

Reverse transcription of extracted RNA yielded cDNA, which provided the sequencing template. This table comes from immunoSEQ multiplex PCR, and its TCRdb copy is limited to in-frame clones, with some not included. The profile covers 8,300 or so clones, none occurring a single time. On the basis of CD4, CD8alpha, NKG2D, NKG2ACE and other markers, pooled cutaneous lymph node cells were sorted. The sequencing input was CD8+ T cells sorted from a lymph node. The sequence was obtained from a C3H/HeJ mouse with alopecia areata. The strain bears MHC haplotype H2-k. This chain joins TRBV19 and TRBJ1-1; 8 positions agree with TRBD1. The CDR3 is CASSPQQGGEVFF. Incomplete CDR3 DNA: TGTGCCAGCAGTCCCCAACAGGGGGGA. Supplemented by reference TRBV19 and TRBJ1-1, the full variable domain reads GGIITQTPKFLIGQEGQKLTLKCQQNFNHDTMYWYRQDSGKGLRLIYYSITENDLQKGDLSEGYDASREKKSSFSLTVTSAQKNEMAVFLCASSPQQGGEVFFGKGTRLTVV.